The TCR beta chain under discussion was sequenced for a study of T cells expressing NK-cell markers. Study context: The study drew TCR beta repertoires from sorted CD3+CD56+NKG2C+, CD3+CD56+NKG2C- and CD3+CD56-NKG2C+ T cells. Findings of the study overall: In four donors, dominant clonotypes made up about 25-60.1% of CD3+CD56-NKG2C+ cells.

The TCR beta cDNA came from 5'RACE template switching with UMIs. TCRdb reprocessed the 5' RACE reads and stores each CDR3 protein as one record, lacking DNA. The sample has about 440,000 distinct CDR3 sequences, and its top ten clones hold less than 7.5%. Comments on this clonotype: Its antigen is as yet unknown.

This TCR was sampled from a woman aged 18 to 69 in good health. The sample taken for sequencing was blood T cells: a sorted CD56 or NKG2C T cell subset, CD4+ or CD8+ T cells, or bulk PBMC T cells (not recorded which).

CDR3 in amino acids: CASSPSKDGSYNEQFF. This chain connects TRBV18 to TRBJ2-1. The CDR3 is 16 residues long. Germline assignment: CDR1 KGHSH and CDR2 LQKENI.